This T cell receptor beta chain was retrieved from a study of blood T cell repertoires in COVID-19. Across the study: PBMCs, B-cell-depleted T cells, or T cells were the source of the cDNA or gDNA that made up the material.

This clone was recorded only once. Trimming left V 0 bases short and J 0 bases short, with 4 bases between. The CDR3 length is 14 residues. The germline V gene has CDR1 SGDLS and CDR2 YYNGEE. Sequenced by immunoSEQ multiplex PCR; TCRdb stores in-frame clones only, minus some. The data contain more than 250,000 clones, 88% of them singletons. The TCR comes from a woman aged 40 to 55 with acute COVID-19. V and J are TRBV9 and TRBJ2-1; D not resolved. Sequencing input: PBMCs or T cells enriched from blood (not recorded which). CDR3 protein: CASSVGDSYNEQFF. In DNA form, the CDR3 reads TGTGCCAGCAGCGTAGGAGACTCCTACAATGAGCAGTTCTTC.